This is a list of T cell receptor beta chains from one sample in a study of T cell repertoires in cytomegalovirus infection. For these TCRs, the target antigens are not known. One entry per CDR3 protein results from TCRdb running MiXCR on the reads. The sample lists 750,000 to 950,000 distinct CDR3 sequences; 29% were seen once. The sample in question was cultured CD8+ T cells from PBMCs, obtained from culture after CMV antigen stimulation. These receptors originate from a human donor in good health (CMV status not recorded). Some clones in this sample may be carry-over from other donors' samples. Both conserved end residues are part of each CDR3. A D gene is named only where the DNA matches it firmly. Clone size is shown for a subset of rows, as once, few, many or a class of expanded clone.

abundance,d_gene,j_gene,v_gene,CDR3aa,CDR3nt
NA,NA,TRBJ2-1,TRBV25-1,CASRDSSDEQFF,TGTGCCAGCAGGGACAGTTCTGATGAGCAGTTCTTC
few,NA,TRBJ2-2,TRBV20-1,CSAKDSLNTGELFF,TGCAGTGCTAAAGACTCGCTGAACACCGGGGAGCTGTTTTTT
NA,NA,TRBJ2-4,TRBV11-2,CASSLVEGAKNIQYF,TGTGCCAGCAGCTTGGTGGAAGGGGCCAAAAACATTCAGTACTTC
NA,NA,TRBJ1-3,TRBV10-3,CAISEAGDAGNTIYF,TGTGCCATCAGTGAAGCAGGGGATGCTGGAAACACCATATATTTT
NA,NA,TRBJ2-7,TRBV5-5,CASSLEDRLAHEQYF,TGTGCCAGCAGCTTGGAGGATAGACTCGCCCACGAGCAGTACTTC
NA,NA,TRBJ1-5,TRBV30,CAWRVPRGGPPPNQPQHF,TGTGCCTGGAGAGTCCCTCGTGGCGGACCACCCCCCAATCAGCCCCAGCATTTT
few,NA,TRBJ2-1,TRBV7-9,CASSLGGMMEQFF,TGTGCCAGCAGCTTAGGGGGGATGATGGAGCAGTTCTTC
once,TRBD1,TRBJ2-1,TRBV7-8,CASSLLRDRGNEQFF,TGTGCCAGCAGCCTTCTCCGGGACAGGGGCAATGAGCAGTTCTTC
once,TRBD2,TRBJ2-4,TRBV27,CASSAGGARNIQYF,TGTGCCAGCAGTGCCGGGGGGGCCCGGAACATTCAGTACTTC
many,TRBD1,TRBJ1-2,TRBV7-8,CASSLAPDRINYGYTF,TGTGCCAGCAGCTTAGCGCCGGACAGGATAAACTATGGCTACACCTTC
many,TRBD1,TRBJ2-5,TRBV15,CATSRGDSQETQYF,TGTGCCACCAGCAGAGGGGACAGCCAAGAGACCCAGTACTTC
NA,TRBD1,TRBJ2-4,TRBV4-1,CASSQETGAKNIQYF,TGCGCCAGCAGCCAAGAGACAGGGGCCAAAAACATTCAGTACTTC
few,NA,TRBJ2-5,TRBV11-2,CASLGLLQETQYF,TGTGCCAGCTTGGGACTTTTGCAAGAGACCCAGTACTTC
NA,NA,TRBJ2-7,TRBV14,CASSQEGRRTYEQYF,TGTGCCAGCAGCCAAGAGGGTCGTAGGACCTACGAGCAGTACTTC
NA,NA,TRBJ2-3,TRBV7-9,CASRSGNGADTQYF,TGTGCCAGCAGATCCGGTAACGGGGCAGATACGCAGTATTTT
NA,NA,TRBJ2-7,TRBV27,CASSPGIWREQYF,TGTGCCAGCAGTCCCGGAATTTGGCGCGAGCAGTACTTC
NA,TRBD1,TRBJ2-1,TRBV5-1,CASSPVTGGLHNEQFF,TGCGCCAGCAGCCCCGTGACAGGGGGCTTACACAATGAGCAGTTCTTC
few,TRBD2,TRBJ2-3,TRBV3-1,CASSPGLAGGADTQYF,TGTGCCAGCAGCCCGGGACTAGCGGGGGGTGCAGATACGCAGTATTTT
NA,NA,TRBJ2-3,TRBV5-1,CASSLVGVLTDTQYF,TGCGCCAGCAGCTTGGTGGGAGTCCTCACAGATACGCAGTATTTT
once,NA,TRBJ2-1,TRBV3-1,CASSQETGYYNEQFF,TGTGCCAGCAGCCAAGAAACAGGGTACTACAATGAGCAGTTCTTC
few,TRBD1,TRBJ1-1,TRBV7-9,CASSFGGRGLRTEAFF,TGTGCCAGCAGCTTCGGGGGGAGGGGGCTTCGGACTGAAGCTTTCTTT
NA,NA,TRBJ1-2,TRBV4-1,CASSRGLGASGYTF,TGCGCCAGCAGCCGGGGCCTCGGAGCGAGTGGCTACACCTTC
many,TRBD1,TRBJ2-1,TRBV7-6,CASSPTPGQTYNEQFF,TGTGCCAGCAGCCCGACTCCGGGACAGACCTACAATGAGCAGTTCTTC
few,TRBD2,TRBJ2-1,TRBV7-6,CASSLGVAGGTYNEQFF,TGTGCCAGCAGCTTGGGCGTAGCGGGGGGGACCTACAATGAGCAGTTCTTC
once,NA,TRBJ2-7,TRBV5-1,CASSLDRAISYEQYF,TGCGCCAGCAGCTTGGACAGGGCGATCTCCTACGAGCAGTACTTC
NA,NA,TRBJ2-1,TRBV6-5,CASTVLASNTGHNEQFF,TGTGCCAGCACCGTATTGGCGAGTAATACGGGGCACAATGAGCAGTTCTTC
few,NA,TRBJ2-7,TRBV12-5,CASGLNYEQYF,TGTGCTAGTGGTTTGAATTACGAGCAGTACTTC
few,NA,TRBJ1-6,TRBV12-3/TRBV12-4,CASSSAGPQNSPLHF,TGTGCCAGCAGTTCGGCGGGACCTCAAAATTCACCCCTCCACTTT
NA,NA,TRBJ1-5,TRBV6-1,CASSEKRGRTFDQPQHF,TGTGCCAGCAGTGAAAAGCGTGGTCGTACATTTGATCAGCCCCAGCATTTT
many,TRBD2,TRBJ2-5,TRBV12-3/TRBV12-4,CASTLTSEQETQYF,TGTGCCAGCACCCTGACTAGCGAACAAGAGACCCAGTACTTC
NA,NA,TRBJ2-7,TRBV7-9,CASSHRDFSYEQYF,TGTGCCAGCAGCCACCGGGACTTCTCCTACGAGCAGTACTTC
NA,NA,TRBJ2-3,TRBV7-2,CASSYVHSYFTDTQYF,TGTGCCAGCAGCTATGTTCACTCCTACTTCACAGATACGCAGTATTTT
few,NA,TRBJ2-3,TRBV6-5,CASSYYPTDTQYF,TGTGCCAGCAGTTACTATCCCACAGATACGCAGTATTTT
many,TRBD2,TRBJ2-5,TRBV7-6,CASSHPGLAQQTQYF,TGTGCCAGCAGCCATCCGGGACTAGCGCAGCAGACCCAGTACTTC
many,NA,TRBJ1-1,TRBV7-6,CASTALGGYTEAFF,TGTGCCAGCACCGCACTGGGCGGCTACACTGAAGCTTTCTTT
few,NA,TRBJ1-2,TRBV6-6,CASSYSVSRNYGYTF,TGTGCCAGCAGTTACTCTGTAAGCAGGAACTATGGCTACACCTTC
few,NA,TRBJ2-1,TRBV27,CASSPDEGSYNEQFF,TGTGCCAGCAGTCCGGATGAGGGGTCCTACAATGAGCAGTTCTTC
NA,TRBD2,TRBJ2-1,TRBV27,CATFHGTSGEGVQFF,TGTGCCACCTTTCACGGGACTAGCGGGGAGGGTGTGCAGTTCTTC
once,TRBD1,TRBJ1-3,TRBV5-6,CASSFMGQGSGNTIYF,TGTGCCAGCAGCTTTATGGGACAGGGCTCTGGAAACACCATATATTTT
NA,TRBD1,TRBJ2-1,TRBV6-5,CASRRIQGAGEQFF,TGTGCCAGCAGACGAATACAGGGGGCCGGTGAGCAGTTCTTC
NA,NA,TRBJ2-4,TRBV27,CASSFREHLAKNIQYF,TGTGCCAGCAGTTTCCGGGAGCACCTAGCCAAAAACATTCAGTACTTC
NA,NA,TRBJ2-1,TRBV4-3,CASSQVVGLGNEQFF,TGCGCCAGCAGCCAAGTGGTGGGTCTCGGTAATGAGCAGTTCTTC
few,TRBD1,TRBJ1-5,TRBV5-5,CASSRDRGGNQPQHF,TGTGCCAGCAGCCGCGACAGGGGGGGCAATCAGCCCCAGCATTTT
NA,NA,TRBJ1-6,TRBV27,CASSSGRRNSPLHF,TGTGCCAGCTCAAGTGGAAGAAGGAATTCACCCCTCCACTTT
NA,TRBD1,TRBJ2-7,TRBV4-1,CASSQVQGAVYEQYF,TGCGCCAGCAGCCAAGTGCAGGGGGCGGTCTACGAGCAGTACTTC